These 17 T cell receptor beta chains share one sample of origin, sequenced in a study of identical twins. TCRdb re-derived calls from the 5' RACE reads in MiXCR, one entry per CDR3 protein. Here the sample spans hundreds of thousands of distinct CDR3 sequences, about 12% being singletons. Separately, the same data were catalogued under a study of yellow fever vaccine responses in identical twins.

Material: PBMCs. The receptors derive from a young woman in good health.

This chain joins TRBV7-9 and TRBJ2-5, with D tentatively TRBD1 (6 bases). This CDR3 region has 15 residues. V gave up 7 bases and J gave up 1 base, with 16 bases separating them. Germline CDR1 reads SEHNR; CDR2 reads FQNEAQ (reference sequence). The CDR3 protein is CASTRPRGLQETQYF. CDR3 nucleotide sequence: TGTGCCAGCACCAGACCCAGGGGCCTCCAAGAGACCCAGTACTTC.

This sequence joins TRBV24-1 and TRBJ2-6, with unresolved D. The ends were cut back, 2 bases at V and 1 base at J, with 5 bases in the middle. This CDR3 has 15 amino acids. The V gene's germline CDR1 is KGHDR and CDR2 SFDVKD. The CDR3 nucleotides read TGTGCCACCAGTGATTGGGGTTCTGGGGCCAACGTCCTGACTTTC. Translating it yields CATSDWGSGANVLTF.

V gene TRBV4-2 combines with J gene TRBJ2-7; D not certain. The CDR3 length is 15 residues. Trimming took 1 base from V and 2 from J, leaving 12 bases between them. From germline, CDR1 is LGHNA and CDR2 YNFKEQ. The CDR3 loop reads CASSQVTSETYEQYF. CDR3 DNA sequence: TGTGCCAGCAGCCAAGTTACCAGCGAGACCTACGAGCAGTACTTC.

The chain employs TRBV5-5 and TRBJ2-3, with TRBD2 identical over 10 bases. Germline V CDR1 and CDR2: SGHKS, YYEKEE (reference sequence). CDR3 size: 14 residues. Losses at the gene ends were 4 bases for V and 4 bases for J; bases not matched to a gene: 3. Here the CDR3 reads CASSPLAGSDTQYF. The CDR3 coding sequence is TGTGCCAGCAGCCCACTAGCGGGGTCAGATACGCAGTATTTT.

The J gene is TRBJ2-1, the V gene TRBV11-2, with 9 bases identical to TRBD1. Trimming took 5 bases from V and 6 from J; bases not matched to a gene: 8. In germline, CDR1 is SGHAT, CDR2 FQNNGV. CDR3 length: 15 amino acids. The DNA for the CDR3 is TGTGCCAGCAGCCCGCGGACAGGGGATTCCAATGAGCAGTTCTTC. It is translated as CASSPRTGDSNEQFF.

As concerns this clonotype: A clone one base away is much larger, so this may be a read error. V gene TRBV4-1 combines with J gene TRBJ1-5; D is possibly TRBD1 (5 bases). The V end lost 8 bases, the J end lost 0 bases, and 11 bases lay between the germline ends. Germline CDR1 and CDR2: MGHRA and YSYEKL. The CDR3 is 14 amino acids. CDR3 nucleotides: TGCGCCAGCGGCTGGGGGGGTAGCAATCAGCCCCAGCATTTT. Residues: CASGWGGSNQPQHF.

A few counts support this clonotype. The rearrangement joins TRBV7-9 to TRBJ2-7, with 9 bases aligning to TRBD2. V lost 1 base and J lost 1; bases outside the gene matches: 5. CDR3 length: 16 amino acids. Per germline, CDR1 SEHNR and CDR2 FQNEAQ (reference sequence). The CDR3 protein is CASSLDGLAGSYEQYV. DNA for the CDR3: TGTGCCAGCAGCTTAGATGGGCTAGCGGGATCCTACGAGCAGTACGTC.

The chain couples TRBV11-2 to TRBJ1-5, with a tentative D call TRBD1 (5 bases). Looked up from germline, CDR1 is SGHAT and CDR2 is FQNNGV. The CDR3 consists of 18 residues. V lost 1 base and J 2 bases, leaving 18 bases between the germline ends. In DNA, the CDR3 is TGTGCCAGCAGCTTAGGGGACGGGAGTTTATCGGGCAATCAGCCCCAGCATTTT. The encoded protein is CASSLGDGSLSGNQPQHF.

This chain links TRBV5-1 with TRBJ2-1; D assignment may be TRBD1 or TRBD2 (5 bases each). From germline, CDR1 is SGHRS and CDR2 YFSETQ. V was shortened by 7 bases and J by 0 bases, with 20 bases between the two germline ends. The CDR3 length is 17 residues. As DNA, the CDR3 is TGCGCCAGCTCGGGGACCGCGACTAACATCTCCTACAATGAGCAGTTCTTC. Translating it yields CASSGTATNISYNEQFF.

This clonotype has at least ten counts. The chain couples TRBV5-1 to TRBJ2-1, with D possibly being TRBD1 (7 bases). The CDR3 length is 15 residues. The germline V and J ends were trimmed by 1 base and 7 bases, with 15 bases remaining between them. Germline V gene sequence: CDR1 SGHRS, CDR2 YFSETQ. In nucleotides, the CDR3 is TGCGCCAGCAGCTTGTCCAGGGGGGTAGTAAATGAGCAGTTCTTC. Translation: CASSLSRGVVNEQFF.

This clonotype occurred many times. V usage is TRBV10-3 and J usage is TRBJ2-1; D ambiguous. CDR3 length equals 15 residues. Germline V gene lookup returns CDR1 ENHRY and CDR2 SYGVKD. The V end lost 2 bases, the J end lost 6 bases, and 14 bases lay between the germline ends. CDR3 sequence: CAISEKESPSNEQFF. For the CDR3, the DNA is TGTGCCATCAGTGAGAAGGAGTCCCCCAGCAATGAGCAGTTCTTC.

This clonotype was seen ten or more times. The chain employs TRBV7-9 and TRBJ1-1, with D possibly matching TRBD1 (5 bases). Germline V lookup: CDR1 SEHNR, CDR2 FQNEAQ (reference sequence). The CDR3 covers 13 residues. The ends were cut back, 5 bases at V and 4 bases at J, with 11 bases in the middle. The CDR3 spells CASSPGIPTEAFF. The CDR3 nucleotides are TGTGCCAGCAGCCCAGGGATTCCCACTGAAGCTTTCTTT.

V gene TRBV27 combines with J gene TRBJ1-3, with D unclear. Germline CDR1 and CDR2: MNHEY and SMNVEV (reference sequence). This CDR3 spans 16 amino acids. Trimming pared 0 bases from V and 0 bases from J, leaving 9 bases between. As DNA, the CDR3 is TGTGCCAGCAGTTTATCGTACGGATTCTCTGGAAACACCATATATTTT. It yields the protein CASSLSYGFSGNTIYF.

This clonotype turned up a few times. The chain is built from TRBV12-3 or TRBV12-4 and TRBJ1-2; D is unclear. This CDR3 is built from 11 residues. V was clipped by 8 bases and J by 4 bases, with 8 bases between them. CDR3 DNA sequence: TGTGCCAGCTCCGGGAGCTATGGCTACACCTTC. This translates into CASSGSYGYTF.

The V and J genes are TRBV4-1 and TRBJ2-2; TRBD2 matches at 7 bases. This CDR3 region has 17 residues. The junction had 10 bases not matched to a gene; V was cut back by 3 bases and J by 3 bases. Germline CDR1 and CDR2: MGHRA and YSYEKL. CDR3 sequence: CASSHQRSGIDTGELFF. In DNA, the CDR3 is TGCGCCAGCAGCCATCAGAGGAGCGGGATTGACACCGGGGAGCTGTTTTTT.

This chain links TRBV11-2 with TRBJ2-2; tentatively, D is TRBD1 (6 bases). The V gene lost 8 bases and the J gene lost 9 bases, with 19 bases spanning the gap. In germline, CDR1 is SGHAT, CDR2 FQNNGV. The CDR3 length is 14 residues. The CDR3 spells CASSRPQGGRELFF. CDR3 bases: TGTGCCAGCTCCCGGCCACAGGGCGGCAGGGAGCTGTTTTTT.

J is TRBJ1-6 and V is TRBV5-1; 7 bases map to TRBD1. CDR1 SGHRS and CDR2 YFSETQ come from the germline V gene. The CDR3 totals 13 residues. V lost 4 bases to trimming and J lost 7 bases; unmatched junction nucleotides: 2. The CDR3 is CASSGTENSPLHF. As DNA, the CDR3 is TGCGCCAGCAGCGGGACAGAAAATTCACCCCTCCACTTT. Complete variable domain (other parts from reference TRBV5-1 and TRBJ1-6): KAGVTQTPRYLIKTRGQQVTLSCSPISGHRSVSWYQQTPGQGLQFLFEYFSETQRNKGNFPGRFSGRQFSNSRSEMNVSTLELGDSALYLCASSGTENSPLHFGNGTRLTVT.